This T cell receptor (beta chain) was captured by sequencing in a study of T cell responses to AZD1222 COVID-19 vaccine. The CDR3 extends over 18 amino acids. Looked up from germline, CDR1 is KGHDR and CDR2 is SFDVKD. Trimming removed 1 base from V and 3 bases from J; junction bases left unmatched: 10. Study-level findings and limits: Recipients of two AZD1222 doses showed rising Spike-specific TCR breadth and depth.

On this clone: Its target is not known.

The method was immunoSEQ multiplex PCR; TCRdb's version includes in-frame clones alone and lacks a portion of them. The repertoire has 100,000 to 150,000 clones, around 83% of them found once; the top ten carry 3.5% to 5.5%. Material: peripheral blood, obtained 28 days after the second AZD1222 dose. The chain recombines TRBV24-1 with TRBJ2-1; 8 bases map to TRBD1. This sequence originates from an adult who received the AZD1222 COVID-19 vaccine. The CDR3 DNA follows: TGTGCCACCAGTGATTTCGTCCCAGGGACAGGAATCTACAATGAGCAGTTCTTC. Amino acid sequence: CATSDFVPGTGIYNEQFF.